This TCR beta chain was captured by sequencing in a study of T cell repertoires in cytomegalovirus infection. TCRdb ran MiXCR on the reads and lists one entry per CDR3 protein. The top ten clones hold around 9.3% of a sample with about 400,000 distinct CDR3 sequences, roughly 20% of them seen once. This CDR3 spans 15 amino acids. The junction had 6 bases not matched to a gene; V was cut back by 5 bases and J by 2 bases. Germline V CDR1 and CDR2: SGHTA, FQGNSA. The source is a human donor in good health (CMV status not recorded). Some clones in this sample may be carry-over from other donors' samples. The V and J genes are TRBV7-2 and TRBJ2-3; 8 bases are shared with TRBD1. The specimen was PBMCs. CDR3 in amino acids: CASSMHRGATDTQYF. The DNA of the CDR3 is TGTGCCAGCAGCATGCACAGGGGGGCCACAGATACGCAGTATTTT.